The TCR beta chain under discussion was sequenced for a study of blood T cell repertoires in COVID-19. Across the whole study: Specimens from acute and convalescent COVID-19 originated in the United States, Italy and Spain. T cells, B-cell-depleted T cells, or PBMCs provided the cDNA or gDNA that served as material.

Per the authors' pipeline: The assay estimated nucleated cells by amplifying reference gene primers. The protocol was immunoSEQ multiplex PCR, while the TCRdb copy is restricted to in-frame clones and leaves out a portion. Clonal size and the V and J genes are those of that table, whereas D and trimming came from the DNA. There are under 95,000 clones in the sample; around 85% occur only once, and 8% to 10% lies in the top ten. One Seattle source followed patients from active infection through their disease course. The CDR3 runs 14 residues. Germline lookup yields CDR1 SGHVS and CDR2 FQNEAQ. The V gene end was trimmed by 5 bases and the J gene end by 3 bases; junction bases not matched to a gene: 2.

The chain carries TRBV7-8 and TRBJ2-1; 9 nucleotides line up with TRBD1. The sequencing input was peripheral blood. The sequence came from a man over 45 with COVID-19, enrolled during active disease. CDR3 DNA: TGTGCCAGCAGCACGGACAGGGGCTACAATGAGCAGTTCTTC. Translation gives CASSTDRGYNEQFF.